Listed below are T cell receptor beta chains from one sample, sequenced in a study of technical replicates of blood from a few donors. Repertoires were generated with immunoSEQ multiplex PCR, while TCRdb's copy carries only in-frame clones and drops some. The table shows approximately 100,000 clones, with over 95% occurring only once. The sample was T cells isolated from PBMCs. These receptors all come from a human donor in good health. CDR3s include the opening cysteine and the closing phenylalanine or tryptophan. D genes are given only for firm matches. Clone size is stated in some rows and not others, as once, few, many or a class when expanded.

j_call,d_call,v_call,clone_size,cdr3_aa,cdr3_nt
TRBJ2-7,-,TRBV6-4,-,CASSDRGLSSYEQYF,TGTGCCAGCAGTGACAGGGGCTTAAGCTCCTACGAGCAGTACTTC
TRBJ2-2,TRBD2,TRBV2,once,CASERGVAGELFF,TGTGCCAGCGAGCGGGGGGTCGCCGGGGAGCTGTTTTTT
TRBJ2-2,-,TRBV5-1,-,CASSLTAFTGELFF,TGCGCCAGCAGTTTAACAGCCTTCACCGGGGAGCTGTTTTTT
TRBJ2-7,-,TRBV9,-,CASSVGTGRGEQYF,TGTGCCAGCAGCGTAGGGACGGGGAGAGGCGAGCAGTACTTC
TRBJ1-5,-,TRBV28,-,CASRTAGSNQPQHF,TGTGCCAGCAGGACAGCAGGTAGCAATCAGCCCCAGCATTTT
TRBJ2-1,TRBD2,TRBV5-1,-,CASSLAGGRVVNEQFF,TGCGCCAGCAGCTTGGCCGGAGGGAGGGTCGTCAATGAGCAGTTCTTC
TRBJ2-3,-,TRBV7-2,once,CASSLEQGGPDTQYF,TGTGCCAGCAGCTTAGAACAGGGGGGGCCAGATACGCAGTATTTT
TRBJ1-1,TRBD1,TRBV5-1,-,CASKRIRDRDTEAFF,TGCGCCAGCAAAAGGATCCGGGACAGGGACACTGAAGCTTTCTTT
TRBJ1-1,-,TRBV6-1,-,CASSAPRGSYWANTEAFF,TGTGCCAGCAGTGCCCCCAGGGGATCTTATTGGGCGAACACTGAAGCTTTCTTT
TRBJ2-5,-,TRBV18,-,CASSPTTGEETQYF,TGTGCCAGCTCACCCACGACAGGCGAAGAGACCCAGTACTTC
TRBJ1-1,-,TRBV7-9,-,CASSLAQPGQGHAFF,TGTGCCAGCAGCTTAGCGCAGCCGGGACAAGGTCATGCTTTCTTT
TRBJ1-3,TRBD1,TRBV7-9,-,CASSIITGAPGNTIYF,TGTGCCAGCAGCATAATAACAGGGGCCCCTGGAAACACCATATATTTT
TRBJ2-6,-,TRBV5-1,once,CASSWTAGANVLTF,TGCGCCAGCAGCTGGACAGCTGGGGCCAACGTCCTGACTTTC
TRBJ1-2,-,TRBV28,-,CASSLPIGKGREHYGYTF,TGTGCCAGCAGTCTTCCTATTGGGAAAGGCAGGGAACACTATGGCTACACCTTC
TRBJ2-7,-,TRBV14,-,CASSPTRFEQYF,TGTGCCAGCAGTCCGACTAGATTCGAGCAGTACTTC
TRBJ2-7,-,TRBV27,-,CASKGVGAQHSYEQYF,TGTGCCAGCAAGGGGGTGGGGGCCCAGCACTCCTACGAGCAGTACTTC
TRBJ2-7,-,TRBV7-9,-,CATRAGPTYEQYF,TGTGCCACCAGAGCGGGCCCTACCTACGAGCAGTACTTC